This T cell receptor beta chain was observed in a study of long-term antiretroviral therapy in people with HIV. The study, taken as a whole, reports: ART adherence was not documented, and neither viral resistance nor therapy changes had any data. Post-ART, diversity grew, though it stayed under transplant donor control levels.

Every one of the participants with HIV received treatment in the United States. Sequencing used immunoSEQ v3.0 at survey level. TCRdb's copy holds only in-frame clones and misses some; the assay was immunoSEQ multiplex PCR. Seen here are some 22,000 clones, roughly 86% observed once, and the top ten hold about 4.5%. As to this clone: Its cognate antigen is unknown.

This receptor was obtained from a man aged 55 to 70 with HIV. The sample in question was unsorted PBMCs, obtained 1.3 years after starting antiretroviral therapy.

CDR3 protein: CASSLDGGGYGYTF. CDR3 DNA sequence: TGCGCCAGCAGCTTGGATGGAGGCGGCTATGGCTACACCTTC. The chain carries TRBV5-1 and TRBJ1-2, with no clear D. Trimming left V 0 bases short and J 4 bases short, with 10 bases between. The CDR3 loop spans 14 amino acids. Germline V CDR1 and CDR2: SGHRS, YFSETQ.